The 19 T cell receptor beta chains below come from one sample, sequenced in a study of CD8 T cells in Susac syndrome. When the RNA was reverse transcribed, random hexamers were used with an input of roughly 0.5 to 1 ug. TCRdb itself ran the immunoSEQ multiplex PCR reads through MiXCR, one entry per CDR3 protein. The profile shows 140,000 to 150,000 distinct CDR3 sequences, roughly 94% of them singletons. Sample: CD4+ T cells from PBMCs. These receptors were obtained from a human donor in good health.

The chain recombines TRBV10-2 with TRBJ2-7, with D possibly TRBD1 on 5 matching bases. Germline V gives CDR1 WSHSY, CDR2 SAAADI. The V end lost 3 bases, the J end lost 6 bases, and 15 bases lay between the germline ends. The CDR3 runs 14 residues. The CDR3 region is CASSDGALVSEQYF. The DNA of the CDR3 is TGCGCCAGCAGTGATGGGGCGTTGGTCTCCGAGCAGTACTTC.

V usage is TRBV6-2 or TRBV6-3 and J usage is TRBJ1-5; D is undetermined. The V gene's germline CDR1 is MNHEY and CDR2 SVGEGT. This CDR3 contains 13 residues. V lost 7 bases, J lost 0 bases, and 7 bases lay in between. CDR3 sequence reads: CASNRNSNQPQHF. The CDR3 coding sequence is TGTGCCAGCAATAGAAATAGCAATCAGCCCCAGCATTTT.

The chain is built from TRBV2 and TRBJ2-6; D ambiguous. There are 16 residues in the CDR3. Germline CDR1 is SNHLY and CDR2 is FYNNEI. The germline V and J ends were trimmed by 5 bases and 4 bases, with 15 bases remaining between them. CDR3 DNA sequence: TGTGCCAGCAGTCTTACACTGAGCCTGGGGGCCAACGTCCTGACTTTC. Its protein product is CASSLTLSLGANVLTF.

The gene calls are TRBV2 and TRBJ2-7, with TRBD1 matching over 10 bases. J gave up 4 bases and V 5 bases, and 11 bases lay outside the gene matches. The germline V gene has CDR1 SNHLY and CDR2 FYNNEI. The CDR3 has 16 amino acids. In nucleotides, the CDR3 is TGTGCCAGCAGTTTATTCCCCGGGACAGGGGTGTACGAGCAGTACTTC. Translation gives CASSLFPGTGVYEQYF.

This chain links TRBV27 with TRBJ2-7, with 9 positions matching TRBD1. V shed 6 bases and J 4 bases; nucleotides not matched to a gene: 7. The germline V gene encodes CDR1 MNHEY and CDR2 SMNVEV (reference sequence). The CDR3 runs to 14 residues. In nucleotides, the CDR3 is TGTGCCAGCAGACGCTCACAGGGGGCTTACGAGCAGTACTTC. Translation gives CASRRSQGAYEQYF.

The V and J genes are TRBV2 and TRBJ1-5; D is ambiguous. V lost 1 base, J lost 5 bases, and 9 bases lay in between. The CDR3 extends over 14 amino acids. Germline V gene sequence: CDR1 SNHLY, CDR2 FYNNEI. The CDR3 DNA follows: TGTGCCAGCAGTGAAGTGGCAGAGTATCAGCCCCAGCATTTT. It yields the protein CASSEVAEYQPQHF.

This sequence joins TRBV2 and TRBJ2-1; TRBD2 agrees at 16 bases. This CDR3 spans 16 amino acids. V trimming: 7 bases; J trimming: 6 bases; junction bases outside the gene matches: 6. Germline CDR1 SNHLY, CDR2 FYNNEI. The DNA for the CDR3 is TGTGCCAGCATTGCGGGACTAGCGGGAGGGTCCAATGAGCAGTTCTTC. Translating gives CASIAGLAGGSNEQFF.

The chain has TRBV2 and TRBJ1-4; D is uncertain. The CDR3 has 13 amino acids. Germline-derived CDR1 and CDR2 are SNHLY and FYNNEI. The V end was cut by 6 bases, the J end by 3 bases, with 8 bases between. CDR3 amino acids: CASRSGPNEKLFF. CDR3 nucleotides: TGTGCCAGCAGGAGCGGGCCTAATGAAAAACTGTTTTTT.

The chain recombines TRBV27 with TRBJ1-2; D is undetermined. The CDR3 runs 13 residues. Germline loops: CDR1 MNHEY, CDR2 SMNVEV (reference sequence). V was trimmed by 3 bases and J by 7 bases, leaving 12 bases between them. The DNA for the CDR3 is TGTGCCAGCAGTTTCTGGCCAGAGGGTGGCTACACCTTC. Protein product: CASSFWPEGGYTF.

J is TRBJ1-2 and V is TRBV18; maybe TRBD1 (6 bases). Trimming left V 3 bases short and J 4 bases short, with 12 bases between. The length of the CDR3 is 14 residues. The germline CDR1 and CDR2 sequences are KGHSH and LQKENI. CDR3 loop: CASSPLQGLYGYTF. CDR3 in DNA: TGTGCCAGCTCACCCCTACAGGGTCTCTATGGCTACACCTTC.

This rearrangement joins TRBV30 to TRBJ2-1; no clear D. Germline-derived CDR1 and CDR2 are GTSNPN and SVGIG (reference sequence). V lost 0 bases and J 4 bases, leaving 13 bases between the germline ends. The CDR3 covers 15 residues. DNA for the CDR3: TGTGCCTGGAGTGTAAGCCCCCCCTCTTACAATGAGCAGTTCTTC. It translates to CAWSVSPPSYNEQFF. The whole variable domain, remainder taken from reference TRBV30 and TRBJ2-1, is SQTIHQWPATLVQPVGSPLSLECTVEGTSNPNLYWYRQAAGRGLQLLFYSVGIGQISSEVPQNLSASRPQDRQFILSSKKLLLSDSGFYLCAWSVSPPSYNEQFFGPGTRLTVL.

Only a few counts were recorded for this clonotype. V and J are TRBV19 and TRBJ2-7; D gene ambiguous. This CDR3 has 14 residues. The V gene's germline CDR1 is LNHDA and CDR2 SQIVND (reference sequence). The V end lost 4 bases, the J end lost 0 bases, and 10 bases lay between the germline ends. The CDR3 DNA reads as TGTGCCAGTAGTACCCCCGACGGCTCCTACGAGCAGTACTTC. Protein sequence: CASSTPDGSYEQYF.

This chain uses TRBV5-1 with TRBJ1-2; TRBD1 aligns across 10 bases. This CDR3 is built from 15 residues. The trim removed 3 bases at V and 1 base at J, leaving 3 bases unmatched. Germline V gene sequence: CDR1 SGHRS, CDR2 YFSETQ. CDR3 loop: CASSSRDRGNYGYTF. In nucleotides, the CDR3 is TGCGCCAGCAGCTCCCGGGACAGGGGTAACTATGGCTACACCTTC.

J is TRBJ1-4 and V is TRBV20-1, with TRBD1 matching 9 bases. Germline lookup yields CDR1 DFQATT and CDR2 SNEGSKA (reference sequence). The CDR3 loop spans 14 amino acids. J gave up 6 bases and V 2 bases, and 4 bases lay outside the gene matches. The CDR3 is CSARNRGLDEKLFF. The CDR3, as DNA: TGCAGTGCTAGAAACAGGGGGCTTGATGAAAAACTGTTTTTT.

This sequence joins TRBV9 and TRBJ1-1; D remains ambiguous. Germline CDR1 SGDLS, CDR2 YYNGEE. V shed 2 bases and J shed 1 base, with 9 bases lying between them. The CDR3 extends over 14 amino acids. CDR3 in DNA: TGTGCCAGCAGCGTTGCATATTCGAACACTGAAGCTTTCTTT. Amino acids: CASSVAYSNTEAFF.

This clonotype was found once. The CDR3 reads CASSLRDSEQFF. As DNA, the CDR3 is TGTGCCAGCAGCCTACGAGATTCAGAGCAGTTCTTC. This rearrangement joins TRBV7-3 to TRBJ2-1; no clear D gene. There are 12 residues in the CDR3. Germline assignment: CDR1 SGHTA and CDR2 FQGTGA. Trimming took 5 bases from V and 10 from J, leaving 12 bases between them.

This sequence joins TRBV19 and TRBJ2-6; possibly TRBD1 for D (6 bases). The CDR3 totals 16 residues. V gave up 0 bases and J gave up 2 bases, with 8 bases separating them. Germline V gene sequence: CDR1 LNHDA, CDR2 SQIVND (reference sequence). As DNA, the CDR3 is TGTGCCAGTAGTATAGATCCAGGGGCTGGGGCCAACGTCCTGACTTTC. Residues: CASSIDPGAGANVLTF.

The gene calls are TRBV15 and TRBJ1-3; unclear D gene. The germline CDR1 and CDR2 sequences are LNHNV and YYDKDF (reference sequence). The CDR3 covers 14 residues. The V and J ends lost 6 bases and 3 bases respectively, with 12 bases between them. The CDR3 region has the DNA TGTGCCACCAGTGGCAGCGGTTTTGGAAACACCATATATTTT. Protein product: CATSGSGFGNTIYF. Variable domain in full (rest from reference TRBV15 and TRBJ1-3): DAMVIQNPRYQVTQFGKPVTLSCSQTLNHNVMYWYQQKSSQAPKLLFHYYDKDFNNEADTPDNFQSRRPNTSFCFLDIRSPGLGDTAMYLCATSGSGFGNTIYFGEGSWLTVV.

The chain is built from TRBV5-1 and TRBJ2-7; 9 bases align to TRBD2. J lost 1 base, V lost 0 bases, and 2 bases had no gene match. This CDR3 has 15 residues. CDR1 and CDR2 (germline): SGHRS, YFSETQ. The DNA of the CDR3 is TGCGCCAGCAGCTTGGAACTAGCGGGTTCCTACGAGCAGTACTTC. This encodes CASSLELAGSYEQYF. The full variable domain, in which reference TRBV5-1 and TRBJ2-7 provide the parts outside the CDR3, is KAGVTQTPRYLIKTRGQQVTLSCSPISGHRSVSWYQQTPGQGLQFLFEYFSETQRNKGNFPGRFSGRQFSNSRSEMNVSTLELGDSALYLCASSLELAGSYEQYFGPGTRLTVT.